This T cell receptor (beta chain) was recovered during a study of blood T cell repertoires in COVID-19. V trimming: 0 bases; J trimming: 5 bases; junction bases outside the gene matches: 4. The germline CDR1 and CDR2 sequences are SGHNT and YYREEE (reference sequence). The CDR3 sequence is 15 residues long. Measured with immunoSEQ multiplex PCR; TCRdb has only the in-frame clones, and not every one. Of around 60,000 clones in the sample, 80% to 95% are singletons; the top ten hold 9.1%. What was sequenced was peripheral blood. The chain carries TRBV5-4 and TRBJ2-5, with 10 positions matching TRBD2. The origin of this receptor is a woman of 80 years or more with active COVID-19. The CDR3 loop is CASSLGLAGRETQYF. The CDR3 DNA reads as TGTGCCAGCAGCTTGGGACTAGCGGGCCGGGAGACCCAGTACTTC.